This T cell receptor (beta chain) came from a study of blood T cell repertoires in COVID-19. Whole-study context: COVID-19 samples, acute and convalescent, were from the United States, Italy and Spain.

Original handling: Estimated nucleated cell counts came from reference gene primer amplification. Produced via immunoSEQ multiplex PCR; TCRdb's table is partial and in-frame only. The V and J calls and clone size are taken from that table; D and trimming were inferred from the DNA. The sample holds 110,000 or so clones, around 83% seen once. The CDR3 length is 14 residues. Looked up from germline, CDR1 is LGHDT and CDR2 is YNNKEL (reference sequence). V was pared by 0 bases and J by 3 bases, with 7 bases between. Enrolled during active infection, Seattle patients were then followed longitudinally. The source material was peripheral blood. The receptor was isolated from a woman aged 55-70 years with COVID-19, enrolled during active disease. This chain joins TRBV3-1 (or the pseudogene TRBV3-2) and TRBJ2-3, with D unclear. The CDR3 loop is CASSQDARTDTQYF. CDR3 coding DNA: TGTGCCAGCAGCCAAGATGCCCGGACAGATACGCAGTATTTT.